The table lists the clone carrying this T cell receptor (beta chain) with a few counts. The data were obtained in a study of T cells in localized non-small cell lung cancer. The data were produced by immunoSEQ multiplex PCR, yet TCRdb's version contains in-frame clones alone and is incomplete. Here the sample spans about 11,000 clones, less than 30% being singletons. Trimming took off 0 bases at V and 6 bases at J, with 14 bases between the two ends. Germline V gene data show CDR1 as MNHGY and CDR2 as SAAAGT. The length of the CDR3 is 15 residues. The sequence came from a man between 40 and 70 years old with stage I lung adenocarcinoma. V usage is TRBV6-8 and J usage is TRBJ1-1; D gene uncertain. The sequencing here drew on lung tumor tissue, taken before any cancer treatment. The CDR3: CASSYSYRVAAEAFF. The CDR3 DNA follows: TGTGCCAGCAGTTACTCCTATAGGGTCGCAGCTGAAGCTTTCTTT.